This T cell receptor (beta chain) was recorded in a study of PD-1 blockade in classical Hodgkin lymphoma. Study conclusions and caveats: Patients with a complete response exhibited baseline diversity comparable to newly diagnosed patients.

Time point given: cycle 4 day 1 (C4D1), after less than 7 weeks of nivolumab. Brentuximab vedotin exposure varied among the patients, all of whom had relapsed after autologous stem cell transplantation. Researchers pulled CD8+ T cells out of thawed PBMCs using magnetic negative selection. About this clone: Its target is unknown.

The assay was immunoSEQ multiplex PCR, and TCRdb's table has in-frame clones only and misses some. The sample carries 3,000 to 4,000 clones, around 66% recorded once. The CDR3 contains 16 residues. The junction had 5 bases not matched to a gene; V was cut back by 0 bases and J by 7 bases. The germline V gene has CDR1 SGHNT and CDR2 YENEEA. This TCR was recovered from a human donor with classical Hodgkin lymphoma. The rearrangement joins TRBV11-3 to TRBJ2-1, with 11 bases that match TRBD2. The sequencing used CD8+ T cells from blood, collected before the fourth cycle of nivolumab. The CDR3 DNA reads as TGTGCCAGCAGCTTAGAATCACTAGCGGGGGTGAATGAGCAGTTCTTC. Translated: CASSLESLAGVNEQFF.